What follows is one T cell receptor beta chain and its context. Trimming took off 3 bases at V and 1 base at J, with 12 bases between the two ends. The CDR3 totals 15 residues. Germline CDR1 is MGHDK and CDR2 is SYGVNS. The data were obtained in a study of blood T cell repertoires in COVID-19. Overall study: Samples came from the United States, Italy and Spain, spanning acute and convalescent COVID-19.

Methods used by the authors: Amplifying reference gene primers gave estimates of nucleated cell counts. Libraries were prepared by immunoSEQ multiplex PCR; TCRdb keeps only in-frame clonotypes and omits some of them. Clone size and V and J calls were adopted from that table, with D and trimming inferred from the DNA. The repertoire holds some 210,000 clones, with approximately 90% as singletons. The sequencing sample was made of peripheral blood. The gene calls are TRBV25-1 and TRBJ1-1; tentative D call: TRBD1 (5 bases). This receptor was taken from a woman aged 40 to 55 who had recovered from COVID-19. The CDR3 coding sequence is TGTGCCAGCAGTGACAAACGGCAGGGGAACACTGAAGCTTTCTTT. Its translation: CASSDKRQGNTEAFF.